This TCR beta chain is from a study of blood T cells in healthy people across ages. General observations from the study: When set beside aged donors, long-lived donors presented more naive CD4+ cells and higher diversity.

This clonotype was seen a few times. The antigen is undetermined. The CDR3 consists of 12 residues. The V segment lost 6 bases and the J segment 6 bases; nucleotides outside the gene matches: 2. Using a J-beta primer mix together with a sample-barcoded 5' primer, a second PCR was run for roughly 6 to 12 cycles. The template-switch adaptor, which had 12 random nucleotides, put a tag on each cDNA molecule. TCRdb redid the calling of the 5' RACE reads with MiXCR, one entry per CDR3 protein. The sample includes about 780,000 distinct CDR3 sequences, approximately 65% of them seen just once. This TCR was sampled from a man younger than 40 in good health. The sample comprised blood. This chain connects TRBV12-3 or TRBV12-4 to TRBJ2-3; TRBD1 matches at 8 bases. The CDR3 DNA is TGTGCCAGCAGGAACAGGGGGGATACGCAGTATTTT. Its protein is CASRNRGDTQYF.